Described below is a single T cell receptor (beta chain) sequence and its context. Antigen: not known. This sample was included in a study of regulatory T cells in long-lasting Graves disease. With iRepertoire HTBI primers and Arm-PCR of CDR3 regions, TCR beta libraries were built. TCRdb recomputed calls from the multiplex PCR reads with MiXCR, one row per CDR3 protein. The data hold about 470,000 distinct CDR3 sequences, with about a fifth observed a single time. Germline values: CDR1 SEHNR, CDR2 FQNEAQ (reference sequence). Trimming took off 4 bases at V and 4 bases at J, with 20 bases between the two ends. The CDR3 has 16 residues. Regarding the study as a whole: Persistent Graves' cases showed lower TCR diversity than newly diagnosed cases. TRBV28, TRBJ1-2 and TRBJ2-5 were favored in persistent disease.

The time point denotes: persistent/refractory GD, antithyroid drugs over 5 years with positive TRAb. Extracted PBMC RNA gave rise to the TCR library. This chain uses TRBV7-9 with TRBJ2-7; D possibly corresponds to TRBD2 (5 bases). This clonotype was sampled from a female donor with Graves disease. Sequenced material: peripheral blood mononuclear cells (PBMCs), taken when the disease was refractory, from a patient treated with antithyroid drugs. The CDR3 DNA follows: TGTGCCAGCAGCTCCAGAGTGGGAGTTACCGTTTACGAGCAGTACTTC. Its translation: CASSSRVGVTVYEQYF.